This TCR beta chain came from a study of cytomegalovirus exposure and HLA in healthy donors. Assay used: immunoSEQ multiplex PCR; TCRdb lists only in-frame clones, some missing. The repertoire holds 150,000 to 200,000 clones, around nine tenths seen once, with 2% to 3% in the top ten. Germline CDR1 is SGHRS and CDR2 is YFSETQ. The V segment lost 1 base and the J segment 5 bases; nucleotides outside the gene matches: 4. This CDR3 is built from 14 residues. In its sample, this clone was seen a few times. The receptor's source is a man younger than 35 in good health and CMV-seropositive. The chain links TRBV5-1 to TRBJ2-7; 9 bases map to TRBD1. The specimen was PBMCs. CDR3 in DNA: TGCGCCAGCAGCTTGAGGGACAGGGACGACGAGCAGTACTTC. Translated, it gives CASSLRDRDDEQYF.